The clone carrying this T cell receptor (beta chain) was picked up many times. This specimen comes from a study of T cells in Graves' hyperthyroidism and ophthalmopathy. Amplification of TCR beta CDR3 regions used RNA as the template. During a first-round RT-PCR of the TCR CDR3, the HTBI primer set was used. TCRdb passed the multiplex PCR reads through MiXCR, listing each CDR3 protein once. The data hold some 360,000 distinct CDR3 sequences, with around 13% observed a single time. Uncontrolled infection, other autoimmune disease, pregnancy or lactation barred patients from enrollment. With 0 bases removed from V and 0 bases from J, the gap between germline ends came to 7 bases. The CDR3 totals 15 residues. Germline CDR1 SGHRS, CDR2 YFSETQ.

Sequenced: blood. V usage is TRBV5-1 and J usage is TRBJ2-1; no firm D call. This clonotype was obtained from a woman aged 55 to 70 with Graves' hyperthyroidism. The DNA for the CDR3 is TGCGCCAGCAGCTTGGAGTCTCTCTCCTACAATGAGCAGTTCTTC. Its translation: CASSLESLSYNEQFF.